A selection of T cell receptor beta chains follows, all from one sample in a study of regulatory T cells in long-lasting Graves disease. TCRdb processed the multiplex PCR reads anew with MiXCR; each CDR3 protein has one entry. The sample records 400,000 to 450,000 distinct CDR3 sequences, 14% to 15% being singletons. These data are also associated with another study on T cells in Graves' hyperthyroidism and ophthalmopathy.

The specimen comprised peripheral blood mononuclear cells (PBMCs), sampled at new diagnosis, from a patient treated with antithyroid drugs. These receptors originate from a woman aged 25 to 45 with Graves disease. Each CDR3 is given with its conserved first and last residue.

J | V | length | CDR3
TRBJ2-3 | TRBV19 | 18 | CASSPGPRITGGTDTQYF
TRBJ1-2 | TRBV5-4 | 14 | CASSLDRQVHGYTF
TRBJ2-7 | TRBV7-9 | 18 | CASSSKNPARQGRYEQYF
TRBJ2-7 | TRBV27 | 13 | CATRGYGEYEQYF
TRBJ1-1 | TRBV20-1 | 13 | CSANRDGTVEAFF
TRBJ2-1 | TRBV20-1 | 12 | CSARLADNEQFF
TRBJ2-1 | TRBV28 | 15 | CASSSRSTSYNEQFF
TRBJ2-3 | TRBV3-1 | 13 | CASSLRESDTQYF
TRBJ2-6 | TRBV7-6 | 16 | CASSATIGAGANVLTF
TRBJ1-5 | TRBV2 | 14 | CASSEFGGYQPQHF
TRBJ1-2 | TRBV28 | 13 | CASMDSFNYGYTF
TRBJ2-5 | TRBV20-1 | 12 | CSAIAWGETQYF
TRBJ1-1 | TRBV28 | 15 | CASSPDRGQGTEAFF
TRBJ1-1 | TRBV27 | 15 | CASSPVGDLNTEAFF
TRBJ1-2 | TRBV27 | 19 | CASSLKAPLGTALNYGYTF
TRBJ2-1 | TRBV27 | 17 | CASSPHFPATRNGEQFF
TRBJ2-7 | TRBV5-4 | 16 | CASSSWGGRDLYEQYF
TRBJ2-6 | TRBV11-2 | 17 | CASSFGTGGVRANVLTF
TRBJ1-5 | TRBV20-1 | 16 | CSARDRRQGSNQPQHF
TRBJ1-1 | TRBV19 | 13 | CASSTSPNTEAFF
TRBJ1-6 | TRBV24-1 | 17 | CATSDFGTGSRNSPLHF
TRBJ2-3 | TRBV6-1 | 13 | CASGEREPDTQYF
TRBJ2-7 | TRBV4-1 | 14 | CASSHRTGSNEQYF
TRBJ1-2 | TRBV19 | 16 | CASSMGQGVGVYGYTF
TRBJ2-3 | TRBV27 | 14 | CASSSSGIADTQYF
TRBJ1-3 | TRBV30 | 14 | CAWSRGGTGNTIYF
TRBJ2-4 | TRBV2 | 12 | CASLGAKNIQYF
TRBJ1-2 | TRBV5-1 | 15 | CASSLGLQGNYGYTF
TRBJ2-1 | TRBV12-5 | 14 | CASGSGLGRDEQFF
TRBJ2-7 | TRBV5-1 | 13 | CASDLRLAGEQYF
TRBJ1-6 | TRBV19 | 13 | CASTPTGNSPLHF
TRBJ2-1 | TRBV28 | 15 | CASTPGTGRANEQFF
TRBJ1-6 | TRBV13 | 14 | CASSPDGGVSPLHF
TRBJ1-1 | TRBV6-5 | 15 | CASSYRGTGNTEAFF
TRBJ2-3 | TRBV15 | 13 | CATGGGVGDTQYF
TRBJ2-3 | TRBV19 | 13 | CASSILMEGTQYF
TRBJ2-7 | TRBV2 | 14 | CASSPWDTHYEQYF
TRBJ2-1 | TRBV15 | 14 | CATSGGSSYNEQFF
TRBJ2-5 | TRBV15 | 15 | CATSRDRAVYETQYF
TRBJ2-1 | TRBV27 | 16 | CASSFFSGATYNEQFF
TRBJ2-7 | TRBV27 | 14 | CASSPQGGSYEQYF
TRBJ2-1 | TRBV19 | 14 | CASRFRSSYNEQFF
TRBJ2-7 | TRBV7-6 | 17 | CASSLRTSGPSTYEQYF
TRBJ2-5 | TRBV19 | 13 | CASTFQGSETQYF
TRBJ1-2 | TRBV7-9 | 16 | CASSLAGTGHGYGYTF
TRBJ2-5 | TRBV4-1 | 15 | CASSQEWAPQETQYF